This T cell receptor beta chain originates from a study of blood T cell repertoires in COVID-19 (TCRdb year 2020). Broadly, across the study: Samples covering the acute and convalescent phases of COVID-19 were provided by collaborators in the United States, Italy and Spain. Deeply sampled blood TCRbeta repertoires from subjects exposed to, actively infected with, or recovered from COVID-19 were included in the dataset. Samples came from the ongoing ImmuneRACE study (first 160 participants) plus 1,254 subjects from 6 global collaborators. The repertoires were released in a freely available public database intended as a resource for research on the immune response to SARS-CoV-2. Nearly every sample came with metadata listing a de-identified subject ID, COVID-19 status, age in years and sex. Where available, HLA class I and class II types were obtained from metadata supplied by the sample provider rather than from assay-based typing. The material from the prospective study consisted of cDNA or gDNA derived from T cells, B-cell-depleted T cells, or PBMCs.

The collaborating institutions used their own protocols to collect whole blood in K2EDTA tubes. For TCRbeta analysis, collaborators shipped samples as frozen whole blood, isolated PBMCs, or DNA extracted from either of those sample types. Of note for this clone: No antigen is known for it. Base qualities are not provided; no much larger clone lies one nucleotide away.

From the cysteine through the phenylalanine, the CDR3 covers 14 amino acids. The CDR3 DNA has 42 bases and is translated from base 1. Ends trimmed: V by 6 bases, J by 4 bases; bases unmatched to a gene: 8. The germline V gene yields LGHNT for CDR1 and FRNRAP for CDR2. TCRbeta CDR3 regions were amplified from genomic DNA by means of the immunoSEQ Assay, a bias-controlled multiplex PCR. On the study's bioinformatics: Nucleated cell counts per sample were estimated from amplification of reference gene primers within the assay. Sequence reads were collapsed and filtered to measure the absolute abundance of every unique TCRbeta CDR3 rearrangement. For each sample, productive Simpson clonality was calculated as the square root of Simpson's diversity index over productive rearrangements. Entries here come from immuneACCESS through TCRdb and include only in-frame sequences with V and J called. Some clones fail to appear in such tables; in the studies checked, an unresolved V gene covers under half of the shortfall, and the cause of the remainder is unknown. V, J and clone size are taken as reported in that table, and D and trimming were inferred from the DNA itself. This sample comprises tens of thousands of clones, 88% of them detected only once. Approximately 3% of the sample is taken by the ten largest.

The full study reports these points: Clinical and demographic metadata were provided uncurated, with the amount varying by source and participant.

Recombination linked TRBV12-5 to TRBJ2-5; 7 central bases correspond to TRBD1. The receptor's source is a man aged 50 or older with active COVID-19. The material sequenced was peripheral blood. The nucleotides are TGTGCTAGTGGCCCGCGAGGGGGCCTAGAGACCCAGTACTTC. This translates into CASGPRGGLETQYF. Reference TRBV12-5 and TRBJ2-5 genes cover what lies past the CDR3, so the full variable domain is DARVTQTPRHKVTEMGQEVTMRCQPILGHNTVFWYRQTMMQGLELLAYFRNRAPLDDSGMPKDRFSAEMPDATLATLKIQPSEPRDSAVYFCASGPRGGLETQYFGPGTRLLVL.